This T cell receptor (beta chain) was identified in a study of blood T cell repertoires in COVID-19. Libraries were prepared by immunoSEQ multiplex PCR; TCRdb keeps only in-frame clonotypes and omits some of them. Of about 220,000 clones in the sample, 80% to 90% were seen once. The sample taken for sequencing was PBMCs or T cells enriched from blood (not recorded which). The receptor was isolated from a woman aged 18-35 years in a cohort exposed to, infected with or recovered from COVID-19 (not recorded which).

In DNA, the CDR3 is TGTGCCAGCAGCCCACTACAGGGGGGGAGGACTGAAGCTTTCTTT. Translating gives CASSPLQGGRTEAFF. The chain uses TRBV7-8 and TRBJ1-1; 8 nucleotides agree with TRBD1. This CDR3 spans 15 amino acids. The V segment lost 5 bases and the J segment 5 bases; nucleotides outside the gene matches: 10. The germline V gene encodes CDR1 SGHVS and CDR2 FQNEAQ.